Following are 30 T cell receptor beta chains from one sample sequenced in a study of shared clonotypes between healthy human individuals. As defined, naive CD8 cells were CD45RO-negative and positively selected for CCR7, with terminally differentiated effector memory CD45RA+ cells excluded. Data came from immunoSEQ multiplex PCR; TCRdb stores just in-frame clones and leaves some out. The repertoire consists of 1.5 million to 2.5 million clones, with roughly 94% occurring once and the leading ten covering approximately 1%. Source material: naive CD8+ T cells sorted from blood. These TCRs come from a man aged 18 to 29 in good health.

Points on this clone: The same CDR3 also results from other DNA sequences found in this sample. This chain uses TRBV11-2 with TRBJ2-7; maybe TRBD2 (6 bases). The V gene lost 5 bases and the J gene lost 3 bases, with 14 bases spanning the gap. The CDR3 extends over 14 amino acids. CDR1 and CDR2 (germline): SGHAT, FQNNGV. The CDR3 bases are TGTGCCAGCAGCCTATTTTCCGGGAGCTACGAGCAGTACTTC. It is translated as CASSLFSGSYEQYF.

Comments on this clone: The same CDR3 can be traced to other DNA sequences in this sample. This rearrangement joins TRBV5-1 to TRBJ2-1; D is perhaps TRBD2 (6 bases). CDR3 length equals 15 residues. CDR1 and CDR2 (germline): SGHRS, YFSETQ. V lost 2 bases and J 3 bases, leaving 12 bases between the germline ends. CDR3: CASSLSSGIYNEQFF. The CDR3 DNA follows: TGCGCCAGCAGCTTAAGTAGCGGTATCTACAATGAGCAGTTCTTC. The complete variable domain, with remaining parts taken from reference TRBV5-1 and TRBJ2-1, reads KAGVTQTPRYLIKTRGQQVTLSCSPISGHRSVSWYQQTPGQGLQFLFEYFSETQRNKGNFPGRFSGRQFSNSRSEMNVSTLELGDSALYLCASSLSSGIYNEQFFGPGTRLTVL.

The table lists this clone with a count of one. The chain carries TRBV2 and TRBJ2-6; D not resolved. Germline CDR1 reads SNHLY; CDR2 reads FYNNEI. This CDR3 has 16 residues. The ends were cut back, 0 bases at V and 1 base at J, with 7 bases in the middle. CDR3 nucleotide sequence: TGTGCCAGCAGTGAAGCGTGGGAATCTGGGGCCAACGTCCTGACTTTC. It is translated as CASSEAWESGANVLTF.

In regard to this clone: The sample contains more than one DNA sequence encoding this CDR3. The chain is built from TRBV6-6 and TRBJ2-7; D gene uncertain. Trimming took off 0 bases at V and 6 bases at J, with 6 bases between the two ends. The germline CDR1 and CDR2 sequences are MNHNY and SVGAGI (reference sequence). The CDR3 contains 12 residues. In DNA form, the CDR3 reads TGTGCCAGCAGTTACTCCACCGGCGAGCAGTACTTC. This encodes CASSYSTGEQYF.

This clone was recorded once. CDR3 nucleotide sequence: TGTGCCAGCAGTTCGATTCCCGTACCCTACGAGCAGTACTTC. The encoded protein is CASSSIPVPYEQYF. The V gene is TRBV28, the J gene TRBJ2-7; D is unclear. V was clipped by 4 bases and J by 2 bases, with 12 bases between them. This CDR3 contains 14 residues. CDR1 and CDR2 (germline): MDHEN, SYDVKM.

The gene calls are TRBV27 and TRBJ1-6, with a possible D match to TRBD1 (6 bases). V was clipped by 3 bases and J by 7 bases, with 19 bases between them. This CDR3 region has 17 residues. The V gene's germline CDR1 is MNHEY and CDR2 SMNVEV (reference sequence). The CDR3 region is CASSFLLVGAGNSPLHF. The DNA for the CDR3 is TGTGCCAGCAGTTTTCTCCTAGTGGGGGCGGGGAATTCACCCCTCCACTTT.

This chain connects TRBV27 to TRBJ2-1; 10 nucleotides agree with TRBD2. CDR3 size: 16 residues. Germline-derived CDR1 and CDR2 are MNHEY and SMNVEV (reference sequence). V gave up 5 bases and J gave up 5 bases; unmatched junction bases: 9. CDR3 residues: CASSPSTSGVDNEQFF. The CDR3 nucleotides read TGTGCCAGCAGTCCGAGTACTAGCGGGGTAGACAATGAGCAGTTCTTC.

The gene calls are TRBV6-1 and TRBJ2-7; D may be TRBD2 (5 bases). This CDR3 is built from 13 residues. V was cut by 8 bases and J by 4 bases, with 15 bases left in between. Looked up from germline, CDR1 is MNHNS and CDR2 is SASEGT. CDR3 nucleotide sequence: TGTGCCAGCGTTGCGGGTTGGGGTTACGAGCAGTACTTC. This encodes CASVAGWGYEQYF.

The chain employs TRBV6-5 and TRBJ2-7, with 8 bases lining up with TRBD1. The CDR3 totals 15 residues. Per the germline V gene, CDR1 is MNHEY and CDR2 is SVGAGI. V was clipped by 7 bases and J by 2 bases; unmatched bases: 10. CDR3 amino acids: CASIHLRGPTYEQYF. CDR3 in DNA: TGTGCCAGCATTCATCTCAGGGGGCCCACCTACGAGCAGTACTTC.

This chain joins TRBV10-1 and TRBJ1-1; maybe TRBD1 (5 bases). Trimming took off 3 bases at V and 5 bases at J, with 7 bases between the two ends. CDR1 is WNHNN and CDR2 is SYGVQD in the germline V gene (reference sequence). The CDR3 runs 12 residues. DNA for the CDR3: TGCGCCAGCAGTGAAGCAGGGACTGAAGCTTTCTTT. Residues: CASSEAGTEAFF.

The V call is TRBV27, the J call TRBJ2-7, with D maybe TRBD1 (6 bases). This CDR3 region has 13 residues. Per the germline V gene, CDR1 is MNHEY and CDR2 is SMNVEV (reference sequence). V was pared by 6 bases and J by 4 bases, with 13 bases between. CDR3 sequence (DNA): TGTGCCAGCAGACGGACAGCTCTTTACGAGCAGTACTTC. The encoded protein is CASRRTALYEQYF.

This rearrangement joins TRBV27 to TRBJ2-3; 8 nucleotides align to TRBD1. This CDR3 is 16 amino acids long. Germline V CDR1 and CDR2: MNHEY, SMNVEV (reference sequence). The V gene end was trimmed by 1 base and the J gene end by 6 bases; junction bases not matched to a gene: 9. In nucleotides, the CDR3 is TGTGCCAGCAGTTTATATTTCGGACAGGGAGAGGATACGCAGTATTTT. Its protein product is CASSLYFGQGEDTQYF.

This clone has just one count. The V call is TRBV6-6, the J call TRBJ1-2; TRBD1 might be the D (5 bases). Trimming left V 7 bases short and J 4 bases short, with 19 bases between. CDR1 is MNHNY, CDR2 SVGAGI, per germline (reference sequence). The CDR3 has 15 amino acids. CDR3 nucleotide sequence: TGTGCCAGCAATACCGGGCAGGGTGGCGGCTATGGCTACACCTTC. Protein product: CASNTGQGGGYGYTF.

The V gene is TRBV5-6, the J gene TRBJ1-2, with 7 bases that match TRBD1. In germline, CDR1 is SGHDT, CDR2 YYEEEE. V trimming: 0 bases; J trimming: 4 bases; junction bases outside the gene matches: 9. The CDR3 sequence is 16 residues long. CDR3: CASSLESGQSIYGYTF. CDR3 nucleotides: TGTGCCAGCAGCTTGGAGTCGGGACAGAGTATCTATGGCTACACCTTC.

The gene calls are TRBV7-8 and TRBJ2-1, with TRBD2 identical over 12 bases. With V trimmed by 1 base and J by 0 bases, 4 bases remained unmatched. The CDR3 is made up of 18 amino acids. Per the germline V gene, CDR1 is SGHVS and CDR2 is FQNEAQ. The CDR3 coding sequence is TGTGCCAGCAGCTTAGTGCTAGCGGGGGGGCGCTCCTACAATGAGCAGTTCTTC. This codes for CASSLVLAGGRSYNEQFF.

CDR3 in amino acids: CASSPITGDRGRNGYTF. DNA for the CDR3: TGCGCCAGCAGCCCTATAACAGGGGACAGGGGAAGAAATGGCTACACCTTC. The chain uses TRBV5-1 and TRBJ1-2; 10 positions agree with TRBD1. CDR1 and CDR2 (germline): SGHRS, YFSETQ. The CDR3 consists of 17 residues. V lost 4 bases to trimming and J lost 6 bases; unmatched junction nucleotides: 15. The whole variable domain, filled in from reference TRBV5-1 and TRBJ1-2, reads KAGVTQTPRYLIKTRGQQVTLSCSPISGHRSVSWYQQTPGQGLQFLFEYFSETQRNKGNFPGRFSGRQFSNSRSEMNVSTLELGDSALYLCASSPITGDRGRNGYTFGSGTRLTVV.

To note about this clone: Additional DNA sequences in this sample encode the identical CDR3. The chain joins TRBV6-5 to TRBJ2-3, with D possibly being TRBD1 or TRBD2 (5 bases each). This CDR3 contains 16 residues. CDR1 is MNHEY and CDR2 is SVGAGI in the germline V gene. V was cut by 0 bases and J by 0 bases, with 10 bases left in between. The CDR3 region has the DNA TGTGCCAGCAGTTACTCCGGGGCAGGTAGCACAGATACGCAGTATTTT. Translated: CASSYSGAGSTDTQYF.

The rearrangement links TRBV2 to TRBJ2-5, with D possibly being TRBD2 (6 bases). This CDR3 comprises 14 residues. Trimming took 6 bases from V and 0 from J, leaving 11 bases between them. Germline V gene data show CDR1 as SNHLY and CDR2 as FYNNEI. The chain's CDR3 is CASRQGLNQETQYF. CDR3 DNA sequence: TGTGCCAGCAGGCAGGGACTCAACCAAGAGACCCAGTACTTC.

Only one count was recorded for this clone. The DNA of the CDR3 is TGTGCCAGCAGTTCCGGCGCCAGGGTTAACACTGAAGCTTTCTTT. This translates into CASSSGARVNTEAFF. V is TRBV6-5 and J is TRBJ1-1; tentatively, D is TRBD1 (5 bases). The CDR3 is 15 amino acids. V was clipped by 4 bases and J by 2 bases, with 14 bases between them. Looked up from germline, CDR1 is MNHEY and CDR2 is SVGAGI.

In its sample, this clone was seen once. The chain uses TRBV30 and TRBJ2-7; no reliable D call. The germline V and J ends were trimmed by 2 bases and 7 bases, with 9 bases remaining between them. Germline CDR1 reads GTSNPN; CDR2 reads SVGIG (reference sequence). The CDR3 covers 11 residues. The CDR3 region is CAWSPSGEQYF. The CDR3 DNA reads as TGTGCCTGGAGTCCCAGTGGTGAGCAGTACTTC.

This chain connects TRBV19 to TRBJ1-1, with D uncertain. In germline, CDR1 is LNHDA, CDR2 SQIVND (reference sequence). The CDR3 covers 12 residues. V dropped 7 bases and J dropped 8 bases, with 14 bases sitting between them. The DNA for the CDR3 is TGTGCCAGTAATTTCGGGCAGGAGGAAGCTTTCTTT. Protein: CASNFGQEEAFF.

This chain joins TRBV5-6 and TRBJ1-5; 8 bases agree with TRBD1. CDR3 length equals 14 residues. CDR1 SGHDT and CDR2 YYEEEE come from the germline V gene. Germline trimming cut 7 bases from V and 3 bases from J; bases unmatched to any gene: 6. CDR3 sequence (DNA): TGTGCCAGCTCCGGGACAGGAAACAATCAGCCCCAGCATTTT. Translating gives CASSGTGNNQPQHF.

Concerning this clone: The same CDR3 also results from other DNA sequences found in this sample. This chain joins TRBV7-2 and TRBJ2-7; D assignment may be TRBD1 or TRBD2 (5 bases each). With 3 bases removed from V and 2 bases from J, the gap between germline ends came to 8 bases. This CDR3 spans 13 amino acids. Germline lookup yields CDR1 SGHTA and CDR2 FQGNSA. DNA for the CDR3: TGTGCCAGCAGCTTGGGGGTGGCCTACGAGCAGTACTTC. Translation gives CASSLGVAYEQYF.

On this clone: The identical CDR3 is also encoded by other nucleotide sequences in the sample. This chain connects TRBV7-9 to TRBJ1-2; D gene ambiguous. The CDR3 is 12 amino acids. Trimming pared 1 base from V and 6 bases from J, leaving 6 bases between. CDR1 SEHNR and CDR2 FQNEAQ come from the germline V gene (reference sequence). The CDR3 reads CASSLGIDGYTF. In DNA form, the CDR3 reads TGTGCCAGCAGCTTAGGCATAGATGGCTACACCTTC.

The CDR3 DNA reads as TGTGCCATCAGTGAGTCATTAGGGGATATCGAAAAACTGTTTTTT. Its protein product is CAISESLGDIEKLFF. The genes are TRBV10-3 and TRBJ1-4; TRBD1 is a possible D gene (5 bases). From germline, CDR1 is ENHRY and CDR2 SYGVKD. The CDR3 extends over 15 amino acids. The V end lost 0 bases, the J end lost 8 bases, and 13 bases lay between the germline ends.

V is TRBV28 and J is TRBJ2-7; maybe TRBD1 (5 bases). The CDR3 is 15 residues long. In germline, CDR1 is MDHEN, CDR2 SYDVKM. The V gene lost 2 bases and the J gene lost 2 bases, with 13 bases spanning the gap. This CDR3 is CASSLSTGETYEQYF. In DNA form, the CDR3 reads TGTGCCAGCAGTTTAAGTACAGGAGAAACCTACGAGCAGTACTTC.

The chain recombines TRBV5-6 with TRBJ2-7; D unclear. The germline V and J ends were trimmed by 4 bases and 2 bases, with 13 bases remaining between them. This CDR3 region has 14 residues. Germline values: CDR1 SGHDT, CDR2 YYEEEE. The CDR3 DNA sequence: TGTGCCAGCAGCCCTTTCGGGCACCCCTACGAGCAGTACTTC. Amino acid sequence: CASSPFGHPYEQYF. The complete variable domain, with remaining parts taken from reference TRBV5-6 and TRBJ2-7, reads DAGVTQSPTHLIKTRGQQVTLRCSPKSGHDTVSWYQQALGQGPQFIFQYYEEEERQRGNFPDRFSGHQFPNYSSELNVNALLLGDSALYLCASSPFGHPYEQYFGPGTRLTVT.

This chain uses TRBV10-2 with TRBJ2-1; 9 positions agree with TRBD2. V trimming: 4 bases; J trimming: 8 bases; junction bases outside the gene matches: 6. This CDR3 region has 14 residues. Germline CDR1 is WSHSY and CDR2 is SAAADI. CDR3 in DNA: TGCGCCAGCAGTGTCCTAGCGGGACCAGATGAGCAGTTCTTC. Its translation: CASSVLAGPDEQFF.

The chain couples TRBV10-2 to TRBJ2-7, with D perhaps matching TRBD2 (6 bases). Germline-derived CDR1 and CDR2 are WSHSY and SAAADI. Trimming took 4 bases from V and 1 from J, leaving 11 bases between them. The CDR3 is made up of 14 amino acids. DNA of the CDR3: TGCGCCAGCAGTGTAGGCGGGGTTTCCTACGAGCAGTACTTC. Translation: CASSVGGVSYEQYF.

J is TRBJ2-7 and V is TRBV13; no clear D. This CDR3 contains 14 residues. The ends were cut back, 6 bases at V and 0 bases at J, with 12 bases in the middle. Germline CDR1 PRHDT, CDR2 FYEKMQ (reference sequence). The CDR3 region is CASSSDASSYEQYF. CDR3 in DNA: TGTGCCAGCAGTTCCGACGCGAGCTCCTACGAGCAGTACTTC.